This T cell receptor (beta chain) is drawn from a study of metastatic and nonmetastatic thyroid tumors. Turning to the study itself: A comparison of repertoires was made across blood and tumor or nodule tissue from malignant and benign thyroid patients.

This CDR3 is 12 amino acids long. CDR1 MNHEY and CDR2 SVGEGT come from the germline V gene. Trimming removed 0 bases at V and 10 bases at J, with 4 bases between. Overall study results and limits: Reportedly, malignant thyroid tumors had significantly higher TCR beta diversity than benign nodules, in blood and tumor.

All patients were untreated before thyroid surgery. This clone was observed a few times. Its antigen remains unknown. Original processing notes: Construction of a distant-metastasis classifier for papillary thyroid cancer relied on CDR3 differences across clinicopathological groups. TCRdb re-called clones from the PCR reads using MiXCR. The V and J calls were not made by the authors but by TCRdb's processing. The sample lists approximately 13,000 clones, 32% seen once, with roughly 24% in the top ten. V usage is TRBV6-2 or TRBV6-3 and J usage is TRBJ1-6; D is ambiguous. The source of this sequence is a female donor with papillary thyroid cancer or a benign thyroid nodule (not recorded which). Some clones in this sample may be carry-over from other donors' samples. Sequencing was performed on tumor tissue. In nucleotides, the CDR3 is TGTGCCAGCAGTTACTCTGAGTCACCCCTCCACTTT. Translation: CASSYSESPLHF.